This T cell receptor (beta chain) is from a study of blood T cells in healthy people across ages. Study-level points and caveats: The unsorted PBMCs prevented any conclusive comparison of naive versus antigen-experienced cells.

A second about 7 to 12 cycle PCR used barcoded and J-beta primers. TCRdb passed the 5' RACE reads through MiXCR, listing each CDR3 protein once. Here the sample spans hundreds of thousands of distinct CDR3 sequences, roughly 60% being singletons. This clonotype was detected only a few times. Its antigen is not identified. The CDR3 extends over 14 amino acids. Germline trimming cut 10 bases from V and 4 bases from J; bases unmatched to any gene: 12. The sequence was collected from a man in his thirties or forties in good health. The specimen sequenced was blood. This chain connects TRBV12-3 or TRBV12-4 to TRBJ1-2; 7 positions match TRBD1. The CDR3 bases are TGTGCCATTTCCGGAGTCCGGGACAGCTATGGCTACACCTTC. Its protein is CAISGVRDSYGYTF.